Listed below are T cell receptor beta chains from one sample, sequenced in a study of OX40 agonist ivuxolimab in advanced cancers. Sequencing used immunoSEQ multiplex PCR; TCRdb keeps in-frame clones, though not all of them. The repertoire holds some 96,000 clones, with 85% to 95% as singletons. The material sequenced was CD4+ or CD8+ T cells sorted from blood, taken in a trial of the OX40 agonist ivuxolimab. Receptors originate from an adult with an advanced solid tumor such as melanoma, head and neck, liver or kidney cancer. The CDR3 runs from the conserved cysteine through the conserved F or W. Each record gives: J gene, D gene, V gene, clone size, CDR3 DNA, CDR3 protein. The D gene is left open where the match is weak. Expanded clones get a size class; other rows say once, few or many, or leave the size out.

J: TRBJ1-1
D: NA
V: TRBV7-2
size: NA
DNA: TGTGCCAGCAGCTTAGATAGGGCCCTGAACACTGAAGCTTTCTTT
CDR3: CASSLDRALNTEAFF

J: TRBJ2-1
D: TRBD2
V: TRBV19
size: NA
DNA: TGTGCCAGTAGTATAGTTGCGGGAGGGCCAGGTGAGCAGTTCTTC
CDR3: CASSIVAGGPGEQFF

J: TRBJ2-7
D: NA
V: TRBV27
size: NA
DNA: TGTGCCAGCAGCCCCCGGGGGCAGGGTGAGCAGTACTTC
CDR3: CASSPRGQGEQYF

J: TRBJ1-1
D: NA
V: TRBV28
size: NA
DNA: TGTGCCAGCAGTGAGGGGTGGGGTGGTACTGAAGCTTTCTTT
CDR3: CASSEGWGGTEAFF

J: TRBJ2-6
D: NA
V: TRBV27
size: NA
DNA: TGTGCCAGCAGTCCCCCCTCATTATCTGGGGCCAACGTCCTGACTTTC
CDR3: CASSPPSLSGANVLTF

J: TRBJ2-5
D: NA
V: TRBV7-8
size: NA
DNA: TGTGCCAGCAGCGCCTACAGGGTCGGTGAGACCCAGTACTTC
CDR3: CASSAYRVGETQYF

J: TRBJ2-1
D: NA
V: TRBV27
size: NA
DNA: TGTGCCAGTGCCGGGACAACATACAATGAGCAGTTCTTC
CDR3: CASAGTTYNEQFF

J: TRBJ2-3
D: TRBD2
V: TRBV7-3
size: NA
DNA: TGTGCCAGCAGCTTAGGGAGGGCAAATACGCAGTATTTT
CDR3: CASSLGRANTQYF

J: TRBJ2-7
D: TRBD1
V: TRBV29-1
size: NA
DNA: TGCAGCGGTGGGACAGATTACGAGCAGTACTTC
CDR3: CSGGTDYEQYF

J: TRBJ2-7
D: TRBD2
V: TRBV5-1
size: NA
DNA: TGCGCCAGCAGCCTCGGACTAGCGGGAGGGCCGCGGTCCTACGAGCAGTACTTC
CDR3: CASSLGLAGGPRSYEQYF

J: TRBJ2-5
D: NA
V: TRBV5-1
size: NA
DNA: TGCGCCAGTACAGGGACTCAAGAGACCCAGTACTTC
CDR3: CASTGTQETQYF

J: TRBJ2-3
D: TRBD2
V: TRBV6-5
size: NA
DNA: TGTGCCAGCAGTTACGGGACTAGGGCTGATACGCAGTATTTT
CDR3: CASSYGTRADTQYF

J: TRBJ2-3
D: NA
V: TRBV4-1
size: NA
DNA: TGCGCCAGCAGCCAGACACGAGCAGCCTCCACAGATACGCAGTATTTT
CDR3: CASSQTRAASTDTQYF

J: TRBJ2-3
D: NA
V: TRBV18
size: NA
DNA: TGTGCCAGCTCACCACTGGGGACTTCGGCAGCAGATACGCAGTATTTT
CDR3: CASSPLGTSAADTQYF

J: TRBJ2-5
D: NA
V: TRBV14
size: once
DNA: TGTGCCAGCAGCCAAGATAACGGGGTTTGGGGCCAAGAGACCCAGTACTTC
CDR3: CASSQDNGVWGQETQYF

J: TRBJ2-7
D: NA
V: TRBV6-5
size: NA
DNA: TGTGCCAGCAAAACAGGCTATAGCTCCTACGAGCAGTACTTC
CDR3: CASKTGYSSYEQYF

J: TRBJ2-7
D: NA
V: TRBV6-6
size: NA
DNA: TGTGCCAGCAGTTCTCCCTCCCACGCTTATTCCTACGAGCAGTACTTC
CDR3: CASSSPSHAYSYEQYF

J: TRBJ2-2
D: NA
V: TRBV6-5
size: NA
DNA: TGTGCCAGCAGTGACTACAGGAACACCGGGGAGCTGTTTTTT
CDR3: CASSDYRNTGELFF

J: TRBJ2-4
D: TRBD1
V: TRBV5-4
size: NA
DNA: TGTGCCAGCAGCCCGGAGGGACAGGGGGTCAAAAACATTCAGTACTTC
CDR3: CASSPEGQGVKNIQYF

J: TRBJ2-1
D: TRBD2
V: TRBV14
size: NA
DNA: TGTGCCAGCAGCCAAGATATGAGCGGGACCCAGCAGTTCTTC
CDR3: CASSQDMSGTQQFF

J: TRBJ1-3
D: NA
V: TRBV6-1
size: NA
DNA: TGTGCCAGCAGTGAACTCCCAGGAATCAACTCTGGAAACACCATATATTTT
CDR3: CASSELPGINSGNTIYF

J: TRBJ1-5
D: NA
V: TRBV18
size: NA
DNA: TGTGCCAGCTCACCTTGGCCCAATCAGCCCCAGCATTTT
CDR3: CASSPWPNQPQHF

J: TRBJ2-5
D: NA
V: TRBV7-9
size: NA
DNA: TGTGCCAGCAGCTTAACTCTACTTCGGCTGGAGACCCAGTACTTC
CDR3: CASSLTLLRLETQYF

J: TRBJ2-5
D: NA
V: TRBV28
size: NA
DNA: TGTGCCAGCAGCCCCCACAGAGACCGCCAAGAGACCCAGTACTTC
CDR3: CASSPHRDRQETQYF

J: TRBJ2-2
D: TRBD2
V: TRBV11-3
size: NA
DNA: TGTGCCAGCAGCTTATGGGCTAGCGGGACAAATAAGCGGGAGCTGTTTTTT
CDR3: CASSLWASGTNKRELFF

J: TRBJ2-7
D: NA
V: TRBV5-1
size: once
DNA: TGCGCCAGCGGGGACGCGGGCTCCTACGAGCAGTACTTC
CDR3: CASGDAGSYEQYF

J: TRBJ2-7
D: TRBD1
V: TRBV19
size: NA
DNA: TGTGCCAGTAAGGAGGCTAGGGACAGGCCCTACGAGCAGTACTTC
CDR3: CASKEARDRPYEQYF

J: TRBJ1-5
D: NA
V: TRBV6-6
size: NA
DNA: TGTGCCAGCACCTCAGCCGGTAATAGCAATCAGCCCCAGCATTTT
CDR3: CASTSAGNSNQPQHF

J: TRBJ1-1
D: NA
V: TRBV20-1
size: once
DNA: TGCAGGGTTGACGGGAACACTGAAGCTTTCTTT
CDR3: CRVDGNTEAFF

J: TRBJ2-3
D: NA
V: TRBV5-6
size: once
DNA: TGTGCCAGCAGCTTGGAACAAGGGACAGATACGCAGTATTTT
CDR3: CASSLEQGTDTQYF

J: TRBJ2-7
D: TRBD2
V: TRBV29-1
size: NA
DNA: TGCAGCGTCATGGGGGTGGCTAGCGGGAGCTCCTACGAGCAGTACTTC
CDR3: CSVMGVASGSSYEQYF

J: TRBJ2-2
D: TRBD2
V: TRBV7-9
size: NA
DNA: TGTGCCAGCAGCCCGACTAGCGGGAGGGCGAACACCGGGGAGCTGTTTTTT
CDR3: CASSPTSGRANTGELFF

J: TRBJ2-2
D: NA
V: TRBV30
size: NA
DNA: TGTGCCTGTCACACTTCCGGGCTCCACACCGGGGAGCTGTTTTTT
CDR3: CACHTSGLHTGELFF

J: TRBJ2-3
D: NA
V: TRBV4-1
size: NA
DNA: TGCGCCAGCAGCCCCCGGGGACTCCTCACAGATACGCAGTATTTT
CDR3: CASSPRGLLTDTQYF

J: TRBJ1-5
D: NA
V: TRBV18
size: NA
DNA: TGTGCCAGCTCGAGCGGGAGCTCGCCTCAGCCCCAGCATTTT
CDR3: CASSSGSSPQPQHF

J: TRBJ1-5
D: NA
V: TRBV30
size: few
DNA: TGTGCCTGGAGTGTATCGTTTTCTAGCAATCAGCCCCAGCATTTT
CDR3: CAWSVSFSSNQPQHF

J: TRBJ1-4
D: TRBD1
V: TRBV6-5
size: NA
DNA: TGTGCCAGCAGTTACTCCTTCGGGACAGCTAATGAAAAACTGTTTTTT
CDR3: CASSYSFGTANEKLFF

J: TRBJ1-2
D: TRBD1
V: TRBV18
size: NA
DNA: TGTGCCAGCTCGTTCCGACAGGGGGCGGATGGCTACACCTTC
CDR3: CASSFRQGADGYTF

J: TRBJ1-2
D: NA
V: TRBV19
size: few
DNA: TGTGCCAGTAGTGACCGGGACGGACAGATTAACTATGGCTACACCTTC
CDR3: CASSDRDGQINYGYTF

J: TRBJ2-7
D: NA
V: TRBV19
size: NA
DNA: TGTGCCAGTAGGGTGAAGGGGGGCTACGAGCAGTACTTC
CDR3: CASRVKGGYEQYF

J: TRBJ2-2
D: TRBD2
V: TRBV29-1
size: NA
DNA: TGCAGCGGGAGGAGCGGGAGCACCGGGGAGCTGTTTTTT
CDR3: CSGRSGSTGELFF

J: TRBJ1-3
D: NA
V: TRBV27
size: few
DNA: TGTGCCAGCAGTCAGAGGGCCCCTGGAAACACCATATATTTT
CDR3: CASSQRAPGNTIYF

J: TRBJ1-5
D: NA
V: TRBV11-2
size: NA
DNA: TGTGCCAGCAGCTTGGGTTTTTATCAGCCCCAGCATTTT
CDR3: CASSLGFYQPQHF

J: TRBJ2-7
D: NA
V: TRBV28
size: NA
DNA: TGTGCCAGCTCTACCCCGGGCCAGACCTACGAGCAGTACTTC
CDR3: CASSTPGQTYEQYF

J: TRBJ1-2
D: NA
V: TRBV6-1
size: few
DNA: TGTGCCAGCAGTGAAGCCCACCGGGCTGGCTACACCTTC
CDR3: CASSEAHRAGYTF

J: TRBJ1-1
D: NA
V: TRBV18
size: once
DNA: TGTGCCAGCTCACCAGTGCAGGACTCCCAAGCTTTCTTT
CDR3: CASSPVQDSQAFF

J: TRBJ1-2
D: NA
V: TRBV6-5
size: NA
DNA: TGTGCCAGCAGTTACTCGAAGGCCTTCAAGGGCTACACCTTC
CDR3: CASSYSKAFKGYTF

J: TRBJ2-3
D: NA
V: TRBV7-3
size: NA
DNA: TGTGCCAGCAGCTTATCTAGCACAGATACGCAGTATTTT
CDR3: CASSLSSTDTQYF

J: TRBJ2-7
D: TRBD1
V: TRBV2
size: NA
DNA: TGTGCCGGCAGGGGGACCACCTACGAGCAGTACTTC
CDR3: CAGRGTTYEQYF

J: TRBJ1-5
D: NA
V: TRBV28
size: NA
DNA: TGTGCCAGCGGGTCTTATAGCAATCAGCCCCAGCATTTT
CDR3: CASGSYSNQPQHF

J: TRBJ1-4
D: NA
V: TRBV19
size: NA
DNA: TGTGCCAGTACGGGCCGCACTAATGAAAAACTGTTTTTT
CDR3: CASTGRTNEKLFF

J: TRBJ1-2
D: TRBD1
V: TRBV18
size: NA
DNA: TGTGCCAGCTCACCTCAGGGGGCGTCCGGCTACACCTTC
CDR3: CASSPQGASGYTF

J: TRBJ2-3
D: NA
V: TRBV27
size: NA
DNA: TGTGCCAGCAGTTCCGTATCCAGAACTACAGGCCAGGCGCAGTATTTT
CDR3: CASSSVSRTTGQAQYF

J: TRBJ2-3
D: NA
V: TRBV6-1
size: NA
DNA: TGTGCCAGCAGTGAACCCTCTGCCACAGATACGCAGTATTTT
CDR3: CASSEPSATDTQYF

J: TRBJ1-5
D: NA
V: TRBV28
size: NA
DNA: TGTGCCAGCAGTTCCTCAGGAACTAGCAATCAGCCCCAGCATTTT
CDR3: CASSSSGTSNQPQHF